The 8 T cell receptor beta chains below were found in one sample sequenced in a study of CD8 T cells in Susac syndrome. After extraction with the RNeasy kit, roughly 0.45 to 1 ug of the RNA was reverse transcribed using random hexamers. MiXCR, run by TCRdb on the immunoSEQ multiplex PCR reads, gives a single entry per CDR3 protein. The profile shows about 210,000 distinct CDR3 sequences, about 95% of them singletons. Source material: CD4+ T cells from PBMCs. All receptors derive from a human donor with multiple sclerosis.

This sequence joins TRBV14 and TRBJ1-4; 9 nucleotides line up with TRBD1. This CDR3 is built from 15 residues. Germline CDR1 reads SGHDN; CDR2 reads FVKESK. Unmatched junction bases numbered 6, after V lost 3 bases and J lost 7 bases. The CDR3 region has the DNA TGTGCCAGCAGCCAGAGGACAGGGGCATCTGAAAAACTGTTTTTT. Translation gives CASSQRTGASEKLFF.

The chain carries TRBV28 and TRBJ2-2; no reliable D call. V shed 2 bases and J shed 2 bases, with 9 bases lying between them. This CDR3 region has 15 residues. Germline V gives CDR1 MDHEN, CDR2 SYDVKM. The CDR3 region is CASSLGLINTGELFF. The DNA for the CDR3 is TGTGCCAGCAGTTTAGGGCTTATTAACACCGGGGAGCTGTTTTTT.

The chain has TRBV5-4 and TRBJ1-2; D remains ambiguous. The germline V gene has CDR1 SGHNT and CDR2 YYREEE (reference sequence). The CDR3 length is 18 residues. V was clipped by 3 bases and J by 4 bases, with 25 bases between them. As DNA, the CDR3 is TGTGCCAGCAGCTCCCCTAAGAATGGAGGCGCGGTTGGCTATGGCTACACCTTC. It translates to CASSSPKNGGAVGYGYTF.

The chain employs TRBV28 and TRBJ1-5; unclear D gene. The V end lost 7 bases, the J end lost 7 bases, and 11 bases lay between the germline ends. Germline CDR1 and CDR2: MDHEN and SYDVKM. The CDR3 is 12 amino acids. The DNA for the CDR3 is TGTGCCAGCAAACTTCGGGAGCAGCCCCAGCATTTT. Protein sequence: CASKLREQPQHF.

The chain is built from TRBV6-5 and TRBJ2-7, with D possibly called TRBD1 or TRBD2 (5 bases each). Germline V gives CDR1 MNHEY, CDR2 SVGAGI. V dropped 2 bases and J dropped 5 bases, with 13 bases sitting between them. This CDR3 is 14 amino acids long. CDR3 loop: CASSYKGKEDEQYF. The CDR3 DNA follows: TGTGCCAGCAGTTACAAGGGGAAGGAGGACGAGCAGTACTTC.

The chain carries TRBV30 and TRBJ1-5; the D gene is possibly TRBD1 (6 bases). This CDR3 has 14 residues. The V end lost 2 bases, the J end lost 2 bases, and 10 bases lay between the germline ends. In germline, CDR1 is GTSNPN, CDR2 SVGIG (reference sequence). The CDR3: CAWSWGHGNQPQHF. As DNA, the CDR3 is TGTGCCTGGAGTTGGGGGCACGGCAATCAGCCCCAGCATTTT.

Written as DNA, the CDR3 is TGTGCCTGGGCCTCCCGGTGGGTGTACTCTGGAAACACCATATATTTT. Amino acid sequence: CAWASRWVYSGNTIYF. The V call is TRBV30, the J call TRBJ1-3; D is ambiguous. The V gene's germline CDR1 is GTSNPN and CDR2 SVGIG (reference sequence). V was pared by 5 bases and J by 0 bases, with 17 bases between. This CDR3 comprises 16 residues.

The genes are TRBV27 and TRBJ1-2, with 7 bases lining up with TRBD1. The CDR3 is made up of 14 amino acids. J lost 3 bases, V lost 6 bases, and 7 bases had no gene match. CDR1 is MNHEY and CDR2 is SMNVEV in the germline V gene (reference sequence). The CDR3 region is CASRRGQGDYGYTF. The CDR3 region has the DNA TGTGCCAGCAGGAGGGGGCAGGGGGACTATGGCTACACCTTC.